This T cell receptor beta chain was recovered during a study of PD-L1 blockade in urothelial cancer (dated by TCRdb to about 2017). A note on the overall study: All patients started therapy around 2014 and received atezolizumab 1,200 mg intravenously every 3 weeks. Blood samples were analyzed at 3 weeks after treatment start (second dose) and at 6 weeks after treatment start. The study, an exploratory multi-omic analysis, examined somatic, immune and clinical correlates of response to PD-L1 blockade with atezolizumab in urothelial cancer. About nine tenths of the roughly 29 patients were identified as males with urothelial cancer of bladder origin, and a prior smoking history was reported by 18 of 29 patients. In the same patients who had TCR sequencing, pretreatment tumors also underwent whole exome sequencing and RNA sequencing. Durable clinical benefit was defined as progression-free survival longer than 6 months, and TCR features were also tested against progression-free and overall survival. Roughly 10 patients achieved durable clinical benefit and 15 to 20 did not. Pretreatment tumor samples and matched peripheral blood, collected serially before and after atezolizumab treatment, underwent TCR sequencing. A median of about 140,000 T cells and approximately 83,000 unique TCRs was obtained from blood samples, and a median clonality of about 0.08 was observed. Patients had an ECOG performance status of 0 or 1 and had received between 0 and 3 prior chemotherapy regimens. Around 30 patients had pretreatment blood TCR-seq, roughly 24 had at least one posttreatment blood collection, and roughly 24 had tumor TCR-seq.

The time point label for this specimen denotes: peripheral blood 6 weeks after treatment start. The cohort comprised fewer than 35 patients with locally advanced or metastatic urothelial carcinoma treated at Memorial Sloan Kettering on a trial protocol. Peripheral blood mononuclear cells were collected from each patient pretreatment and during treatment, giving between 1 and 8 total time points per patient. The Qiagen DNeasy Blood extraction kit was used to purify genomic DNA from total PBMCs and from tumor samples. PBMCs were collected pretreatment and during treatment, and were isolated and stored as previously described. Here is what the overall study found, with its caveats: Improved progression-free and overall survival was associated with having pretreatment peripheral blood TCR clonality below the median. At 3 weeks after the start of treatment, tumor-associated TCR clones in peripheral blood had expanded more in patients with durable benefit (n of about 21, p = 0.022). Because the sample size was small (n of about 30) and many exploratory analyses were performed, the results are intended to be hypothesis-generating.

Turning to this clone: This clone's antigen is unknown. Base qualities are missing; no much larger clone stands one base away.

Synthetic TCR analog templates were spiked into each PCR so that absolute template abundance could be estimated from read counts. TCRbeta CDR3 regions were amplified from genomic DNA with bias-controlled V and J gene primers using the immunoSEQ assay. Sequencing of rearranged TCRbeta segments was done at approximately 20X coverage. The source study handled its data this way. Clustering was used to correct sequencing errors, and CDR3s were annotated against IMGT so that V, D and J genes could be assigned. Downstream analyses used only productive TCRbeta rearrangements and left out out-of-frame or stop-codon sequences. To compute clonality, Shannon entropy was normalized by the log of the number of unique productive sequences and then subtracted from one. Clones differing between time points or between blood and tumor were identified using Fisher's exact test with Benjamini-Hochberg correction, with an adjusted p below 0.01 applied as the threshold. Here the immuneACCESS table is served through TCRdb, limited to in-frame sequences with V and J called. Missing clones are a known gap in these copies; in checked studies unresolved V genes cover under half, and the rest lacks a known reason. D and trimming come from the DNA, and the V and J calls and clone size come from that table. A total of about 36,000 clones appear in this sample, over 65% of them only once. About 10% of the sample belongs to the ten largest clones.

This TCR came from a man in his forties with urothelial cancer. The sample was PBMCs, taken around atezolizumab (anti-PD-L1) treatment.

The CDR3 region has the sequence CASSEALMNYEQYF. The DNA sequence is TGTGCCAGCAGTGAAGCACTTATGAACTACGAGCAGTACTTC. The sequence is built from TRBV2 and TRBJ2-7; the D gene is unclear. Trimming takes 0 bases from V and 3 bases from J, and the germline ends sit 9 bases apart. For CDR1 and CDR2, the germline V gene lists SNHLY and FYNNEI. The CDR3, from cysteine to phenylalanine, totals 14 residues. Only CDR3 DNA remains: 42 bases, in frame from the first base.